The 5 T cell receptor beta chains presented below share a single source sample, sequenced in a study of response to subunit inactivated influenza vaccine. TCRdb re-derived calls from the RT-PCR reads in MiXCR, one entry per CDR3 protein. The table includes roughly 650,000 distinct CDR3 sequences, approximately 14% detected once. The sequences come from PBMCs from blood, collected 12 days after vaccination. Source of these receptors: a man aged 45-65 years who received an inactivated influenza vaccine.

The rearrangement uses TRBV12-3 or TRBV12-4 and TRBJ2-1; possibly TRBD1 for D (6 bases). Trimming took off 5 bases at V and 10 bases at J, with 12 bases between the two ends. The CDR3 has 12 residues. CDR3 loop: CASSPPDSEQFF. CDR3 bases: TGTGCCAGCAGTCCTCCGGACAGCGAGCAGTTCTTC.

This rearrangement joins TRBV2 to TRBJ2-1, with TRBD1 identical over 8 bases. CDR1 is SNHLY and CDR2 is FYNNEI in the germline V gene. This CDR3 is built from 15 residues. J was trimmed by 0 bases and V by 6 bases; bases with no gene match: 4. The CDR3 loop is CASRTQGASYNEQFF. CDR3 coding DNA: TGTGCCAGCAGGACTCAGGGGGCCTCCTACAATGAGCAGTTCTTC.

The sample holds a few counts of this clonotype. The J gene is TRBJ2-2, the V gene TRBV5-1, with 7 bases that match TRBD2. The CDR3 is 17 amino acids. Germline V gene data show CDR1 as SGHRS and CDR2 as YFSETQ. V dropped 0 bases and J dropped 8; count of bases not matched to a gene: 13. The CDR3 nucleotides read TGCGCCAGCAGCTTGGATGGTAGCGGGCCGGTCATTGGGGAGCTGTTTTTT. Translated: CASSLDGSGPVIGELFF.

This clonotype was observed a few times. The chain recombines TRBV6-2 or TRBV6-3 with TRBJ2-3; TRBD1 aligns across 8 bases. The germline V gene has CDR1 MNHEY and CDR2 SVGEGT. CDR3 length: 14 amino acids. V trimming: 6 bases; J trimming: 4 bases; junction bases outside the gene matches: 6. Written as DNA, the CDR3 is TGTGCCAGCAGCACCCGGACAGGGCCAGATACGCAGTATTTT. Amino acids: CASSTRTGPDTQYF.

This clonotype was observed a handful of times. The J gene is TRBJ2-3, the V gene TRBV10-3; D may be TRBD2 (6 bases). Per the germline V gene, CDR1 is ENHRY and CDR2 is SYGVKD. The CDR3 length is 14 residues. V was cut by 6 bases and J by 2 bases, with 12 bases left in between. The CDR3, as DNA: TGTGCCATCAGGGGGGGAACCGACACAGATACGCAGTATTTT. It encodes CAIRGGTDTDTQYF.